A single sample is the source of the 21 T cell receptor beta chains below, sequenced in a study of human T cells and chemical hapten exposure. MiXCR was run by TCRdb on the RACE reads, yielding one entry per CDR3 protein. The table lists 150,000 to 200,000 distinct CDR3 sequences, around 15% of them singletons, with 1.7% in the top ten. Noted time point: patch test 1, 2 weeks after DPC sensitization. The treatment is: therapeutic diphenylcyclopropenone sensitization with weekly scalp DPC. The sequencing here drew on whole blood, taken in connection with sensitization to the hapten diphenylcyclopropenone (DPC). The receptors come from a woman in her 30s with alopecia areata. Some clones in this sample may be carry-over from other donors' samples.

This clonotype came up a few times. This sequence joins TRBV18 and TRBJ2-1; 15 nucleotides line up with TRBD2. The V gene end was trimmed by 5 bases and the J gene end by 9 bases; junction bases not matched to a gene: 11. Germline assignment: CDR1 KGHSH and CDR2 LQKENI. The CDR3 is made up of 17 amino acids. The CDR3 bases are TGTGCCAGCTCAACCGGACTAGCGGGGGGGCCGATACCTGAGCAGTTCTTC. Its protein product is CASSTGLAGGPIPEQFF.

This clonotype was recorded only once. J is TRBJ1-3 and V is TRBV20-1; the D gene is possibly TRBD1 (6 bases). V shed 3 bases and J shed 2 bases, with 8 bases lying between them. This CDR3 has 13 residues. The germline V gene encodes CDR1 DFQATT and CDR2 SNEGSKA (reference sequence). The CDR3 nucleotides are TGCAGTGCTAGCCGGACAGCTGGAAACACCATATATTTT. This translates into CSASRTAGNTIYF.

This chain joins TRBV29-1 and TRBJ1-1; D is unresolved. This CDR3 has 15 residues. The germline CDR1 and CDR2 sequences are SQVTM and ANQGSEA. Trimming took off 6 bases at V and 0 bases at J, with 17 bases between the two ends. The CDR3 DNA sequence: TGCAGCGTCGGCGGTTCCGTGGCCTTGAACACTGAAGCTTTCTTT. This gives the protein CSVGGSVALNTEAFF.

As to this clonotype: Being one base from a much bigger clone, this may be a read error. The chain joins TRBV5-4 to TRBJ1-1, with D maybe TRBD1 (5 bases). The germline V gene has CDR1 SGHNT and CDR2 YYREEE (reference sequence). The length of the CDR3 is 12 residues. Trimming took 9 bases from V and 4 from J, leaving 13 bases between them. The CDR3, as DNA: TGTGCCATCCCCGGGGGGGGCACTGAAGCTTTCTTT. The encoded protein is CAIPGGGTEAFF. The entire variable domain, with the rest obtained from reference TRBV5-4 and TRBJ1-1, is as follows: ETGVTQSPTHLIKTRGQQVTLRCSSQSGHNTVSWYQQALGQGPQFIFQYYREEENGRGNFPPRFSGLQFPNYSSELNVNALELDDSALYLCAIPGGGTEAFFGQGTRLTVV.

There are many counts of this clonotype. Written as DNA, the CDR3 is TGCAGTGCTAGAGATTCCCTAGCCGACTACGAGCAGTACTTC. Its protein is CSARDSLADYEQYF. The chain combines TRBV20-1 with TRBJ2-7; tentative D call: TRBD2 (5 bases). Trimming removed 0 bases from V and 3 bases from J, with 12 bases in between. The CDR3 is made up of 14 amino acids. Germline CDR1 DFQATT, CDR2 SNEGSKA (reference sequence).

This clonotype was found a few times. CDR3 sequence reads: CASSPRPTGGVPDEQFF. CDR3 sequence (DNA): TGTGCCAGCAGCCCCCGGCCGACAGGGGGGGTGCCGGATGAGCAGTTCTTC. J is TRBJ2-1 and V is TRBV7-9; 9 bases fit TRBD1. V gave up 5 bases and J gave up 8 bases; unmatched junction bases: 16. This CDR3 has 17 amino acids. Germline values: CDR1 SEHNR, CDR2 FQNEAQ (reference sequence).

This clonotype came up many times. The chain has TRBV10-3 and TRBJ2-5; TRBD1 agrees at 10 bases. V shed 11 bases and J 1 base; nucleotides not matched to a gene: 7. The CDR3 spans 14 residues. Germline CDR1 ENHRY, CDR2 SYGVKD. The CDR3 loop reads CAVAGTGAQETQYF. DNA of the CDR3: TGTGCCGTAGCCGGGACAGGGGCCCAAGAGACCCAGTACTTC.

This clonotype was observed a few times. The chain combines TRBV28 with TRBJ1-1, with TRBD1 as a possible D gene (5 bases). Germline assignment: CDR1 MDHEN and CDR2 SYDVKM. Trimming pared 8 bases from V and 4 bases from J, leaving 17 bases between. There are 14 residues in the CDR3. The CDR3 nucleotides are TGTGCCAGCGCCTCCCAGGGACCCGTCACTGAAGCTTTCTTT. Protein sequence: CASASQGPVTEAFF.

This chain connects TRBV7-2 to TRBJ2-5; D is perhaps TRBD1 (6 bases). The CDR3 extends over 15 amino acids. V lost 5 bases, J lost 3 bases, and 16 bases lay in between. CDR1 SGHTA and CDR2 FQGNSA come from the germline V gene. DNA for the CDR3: TGTGCCAGCAGCCCCCACGCAGGGGCCGAAGAGACCCAGTACTTC. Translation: CASSPHAGAEETQYF.

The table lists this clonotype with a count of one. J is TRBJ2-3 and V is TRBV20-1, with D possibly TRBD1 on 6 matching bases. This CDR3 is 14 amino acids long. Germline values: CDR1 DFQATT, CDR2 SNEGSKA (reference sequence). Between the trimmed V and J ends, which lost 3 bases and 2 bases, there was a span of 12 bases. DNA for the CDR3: TGCAGTGCTAGGGCTGGACAGAACACAGATACGCAGTATTTT. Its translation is CSARAGQNTDTQYF.

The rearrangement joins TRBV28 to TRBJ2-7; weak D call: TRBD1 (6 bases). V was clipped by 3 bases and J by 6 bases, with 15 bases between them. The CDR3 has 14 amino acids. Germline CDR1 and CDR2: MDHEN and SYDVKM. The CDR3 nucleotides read TGTGCCAGCAGTTTGGGGCAGGGGTTCGGCGAGCAGTACTTC. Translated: CASSLGQGFGEQYF.

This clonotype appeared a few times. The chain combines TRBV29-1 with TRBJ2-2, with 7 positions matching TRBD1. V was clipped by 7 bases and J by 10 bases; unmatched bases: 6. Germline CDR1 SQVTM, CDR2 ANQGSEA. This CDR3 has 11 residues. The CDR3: CSARQGEELFF. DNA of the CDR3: TGCAGCGCACGACAGGGAGAGGAGCTGTTTTTT.

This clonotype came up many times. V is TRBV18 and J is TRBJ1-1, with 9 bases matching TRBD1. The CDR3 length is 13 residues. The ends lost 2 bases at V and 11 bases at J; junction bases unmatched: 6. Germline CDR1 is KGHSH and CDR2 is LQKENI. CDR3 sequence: CASSPGTGMEAFF. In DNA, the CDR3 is TGTGCCAGCTCACCAGGGACAGGGATGGAGGCTTTCTTT.

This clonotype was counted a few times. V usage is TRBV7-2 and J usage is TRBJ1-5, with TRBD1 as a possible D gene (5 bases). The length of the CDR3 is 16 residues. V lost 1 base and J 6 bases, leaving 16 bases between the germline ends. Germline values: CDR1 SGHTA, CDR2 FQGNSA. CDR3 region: CASSLGGRGMGQPQHF. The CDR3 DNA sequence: TGTGCCAGCAGCTTAGGAGGGAGGGGTATGGGTCAGCCCCAGCATTTT.

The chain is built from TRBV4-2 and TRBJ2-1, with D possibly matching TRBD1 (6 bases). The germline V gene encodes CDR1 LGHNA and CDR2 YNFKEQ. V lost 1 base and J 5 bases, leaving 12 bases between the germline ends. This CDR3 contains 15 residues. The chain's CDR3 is CASSQVWDIDNEQFF. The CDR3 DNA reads TGTGCCAGCAGCCAAGTATGGGACATTGACAATGAGCAGTTCTTC.

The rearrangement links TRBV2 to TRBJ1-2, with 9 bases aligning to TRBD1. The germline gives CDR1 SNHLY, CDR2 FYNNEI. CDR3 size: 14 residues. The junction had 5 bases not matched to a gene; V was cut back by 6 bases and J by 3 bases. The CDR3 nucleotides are TGTGCCAGCAGCGAGACAGGGGGAGACTATGGCTACACCTTC. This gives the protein CASSETGGDYGYTF.

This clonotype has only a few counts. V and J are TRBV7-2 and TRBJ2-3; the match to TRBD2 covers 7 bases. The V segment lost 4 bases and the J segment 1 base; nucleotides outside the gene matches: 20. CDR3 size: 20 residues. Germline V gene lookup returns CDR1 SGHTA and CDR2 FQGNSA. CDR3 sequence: CASSSPVGLAAAQGTDTQYF. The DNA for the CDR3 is TGTGCCAGCAGCTCCCCGGTGGGGCTAGCGGCGGCCCAAGGCACAGATACGCAGTATTTT.

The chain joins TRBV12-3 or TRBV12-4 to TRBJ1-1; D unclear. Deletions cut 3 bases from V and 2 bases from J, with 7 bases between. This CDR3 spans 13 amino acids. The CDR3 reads CASSFTPNTEAFF. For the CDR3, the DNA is TGTGCCAGCAGTTTCACCCCAAACACTGAAGCTTTCTTT.

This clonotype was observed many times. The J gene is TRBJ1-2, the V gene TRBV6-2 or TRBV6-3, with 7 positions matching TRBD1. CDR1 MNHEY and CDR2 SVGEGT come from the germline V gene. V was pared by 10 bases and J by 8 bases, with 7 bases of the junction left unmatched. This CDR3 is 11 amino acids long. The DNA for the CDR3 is TGTGCCACCTCACCAGGGGGAGGCTACACCTTC. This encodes CATSPGGGYTF.

CDR3 bases: TGTGCTAGTGGTTTGGGTGTCGGGCTTGGGGGACGCAATCAGCCCCAGCATTTT. Translation: CASGLGVGLGGRNQPQHF. This chain joins TRBV12-5 and TRBJ1-5; possibly TRBD1 for D (5 bases). V was trimmed by 1 base and J by 2 bases, leaving 18 bases between them. This CDR3 spans 18 amino acids. Germline V CDR1 and CDR2: LGHNT, FRNRAP. The whole variable domain, filled in from reference TRBV12-5 and TRBJ1-5, reads DARVTQTPRHKVTEMGQEVTMRCQPILGHNTVFWYRQTMMQGLELLAYFRNRAPLDDSGMPKDRFSAEMPDATLATLKIQPSEPRDSAVYFCASGLGVGLGGRNQPQHFGDGTRLSIL.

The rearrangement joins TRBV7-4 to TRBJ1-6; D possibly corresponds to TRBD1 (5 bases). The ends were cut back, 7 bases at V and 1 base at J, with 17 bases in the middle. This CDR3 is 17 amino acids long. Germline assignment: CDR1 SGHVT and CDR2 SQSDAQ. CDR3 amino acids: CASTNGGRRSYNSPLHF. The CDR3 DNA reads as TGTGCCAGCACCAACGGGGGGAGGCGTTCCTATAATTCACCCCTCCACTTT.